This TCR beta chain was identified during a study of T cells in Graves' hyperthyroidism and ophthalmopathy. Study results and limitations: Blood also carried most thyroid clonotypes expanded above 0.001.

Roughly 10 ml of fresh peripheral blood supplied the PBMCs. Note on this clonotype: Antigen specificity is unknown.

Amplified TCR beta CDR3 regions came from RNA transcripts. The study used the HTBI primer set for a first-round RT-PCR of the TCR CDR3. One entry per CDR3 protein, called by TCRdb with MiXCR from the multiplex PCR reads. The sample has approximately 600,000 distinct CDR3 sequences; under 25% are singletons. This CDR3 is built from 16 residues. Per the germline V gene, CDR1 is MGHRA and CDR2 is YSYEKL. V dropped 4 bases and J dropped 6 bases, with 19 bases sitting between them. The chain carries TRBV4-1 and TRBJ1-5; D is ambiguous. The sequencing input was blood. The receptor comes from a man aged 30 to 45 with Graves' ophthalmopathy. Written as DNA, the CDR3 is TGCGCCAGCAGCCCCTATGCGGAGGGCGCAGGTCAGCCCCAGCATTTT. Its translation: CASSPYAEGAGQPQHF.